This T cell receptor beta chain was observed in a study of cytomegalovirus exposure and HLA in healthy donors. In regard to this clone: Its target is unknown.

Whole-study findings and limits: According to reports, the classifier identified cytomegalovirus status with high specificity and sensitivity.

A multiplex PCR was run with 60 Vbeta primers and 13 Jbeta primers. The assay was immunoSEQ multiplex PCR, and TCRdb's table has in-frame clones only and misses some. Seen here are more than 110,000 clones, around 72% observed once, and the top ten hold 1.3%. Per germline, CDR1 SGHAT and CDR2 FQNNGV. CDR3 size: 14 residues. V was cut by 0 bases and J by 10 bases, with 15 bases left in between. Sample: PBMCs. The clonotype was recovered from a middle-aged woman in good health and CMV-seronegative. The genes are TRBV11-2 and TRBJ1-1; perhaps TRBD1 as D (5 bases). The CDR3 DNA is TGTGCCAGCAGCTTAGAGTGGGGGGGGGTTTTAGCTTTCTTT. Translation gives CASSLEWGGVLAFF.